The 21 T cell receptor beta chains in this list originate from one sample, sequenced in a study of cytotoxic CD8 clonotypes in ibrutinib-treated CLL. Generated by immunoSEQ multiplex PCR, the TCRdb table keeps only in-frame clones and is missing some. Counted here are nearly 50,000 clones, about 57% occurring once; the ten biggest clones make up around a quarter. Sample: PBMCs, taken after 24 months of ibrutinib treatment. Every receptor here comes from a human donor with chronic lymphocytic leukemia.

This clone has only one observation. This chain links TRBV11-2 with TRBJ2-7; the D is unclear. V was shortened by 5 bases and J by 6 bases, with 5 bases between the two germline ends. This CDR3 has 10 amino acids. Germline CDR1 and CDR2: SGHAT and FQNNGV. CDR3 protein: CASSVSEQYF. The CDR3 nucleotides are TGTGCCAGCAGCGTGAGCGAGCAGTACTTC.

V is TRBV5-1 and J is TRBJ1-3; D unclear. CDR1 and CDR2 (germline): SGHRS, YFSETQ. The CDR3 has 15 amino acids. With 1 base removed from V and 0 bases from J, the gap between germline ends came to 8 bases. The DNA for the CDR3 is TGCGCCAGCAGCTTGACGGAAAGCTCTGGAAACACCATATATTTT. Protein sequence: CASSLTESSGNTIYF.

The chain has TRBV5-1 and TRBJ1-2; the D is unclear. This CDR3 comprises 16 residues. With 0 bases removed from V and 4 bases from J, the gap between germline ends came to 16 bases. Germline-derived CDR1 and CDR2 are SGHRS and YFSETQ. CDR3 amino acids: CASSLAGSGSSYGYTF. The CDR3 DNA sequence: TGCGCCAGCAGCTTGGCCGGCTCGGGAAGTAGCTATGGCTACACCTTC.

The chain combines TRBV5-4 with TRBJ2-5; D unresolved. Between the trimmed V and J ends, which lost 0 bases and 0 bases, there was a span of 0 bases. Germline V gene sequence: CDR1 SGHNT, CDR2 YYREEE (reference sequence). The CDR3 extends over 12 amino acids. The CDR3 DNA reads as TGTGCCAGCAGCTTGGACCAAGAGACCCAGTACTTC. It encodes CASSLDQETQYF.

The chain couples TRBV6-5 to TRBJ2-7, with D possibly being TRBD2 (6 bases). The CDR3 is 13 residues long. V lost 6 bases, J lost 5 bases, and 14 bases lay in between. CDR1 is MNHEY and CDR2 is SVGAGI in the germline V gene. CDR3 protein: CASRMTSADEQYF. For the CDR3, the DNA is TGTGCCAGCAGGATGACTAGTGCGGACGAGCAGTACTTC.

The rearrangement joins TRBV5-4 to TRBJ2-1; 7 nucleotides agree with TRBD2. The length of the CDR3 is 15 residues. Per germline, CDR1 SGHNT and CDR2 YYREEE (reference sequence). The V and J ends lost 2 bases and 0 bases, in that order; junction bases with no gene match: 2. The chain's CDR3 is CASSFGLDSYNEQFF. The CDR3 bases are TGTGCCAGCAGCTTTGGACTAGACTCCTACAATGAGCAGTTCTTC. The full variable domain, in which reference TRBV5-4 and TRBJ2-1 provide the parts outside the CDR3, is ETGVTQSPTHLIKTRGQQVTLRCSSQSGHNTVSWYQQALGQGPQFIFQYYREEENGRGNFPPRFSGLQFPNYSSELNVNALELDDSALYLCASSFGLDSYNEQFFGPGTRLTVL.

The chain has TRBV29-1 and TRBJ2-2; D possibly corresponds to TRBD1 (6 bases). The V end lost 7 bases, the J end lost 7 bases, and 19 bases lay between the germline ends. The CDR3 has 14 amino acids. Per germline, CDR1 SQVTM and CDR2 ANQGSEA. The CDR3 spells CSANPGQTGGELFF. For the CDR3, the DNA is TGCAGCGCCAACCCCGGACAGACCGGCGGGGAGCTGTTTTTT.

The V gene is TRBV29-1, the J gene TRBJ2-7; D may match TRBD1 or TRBD2 (6 bases each). CDR3 length: 16 residues. V gave up 7 bases and J gave up 2 bases, with 24 bases separating them. Germline CDR1 and CDR2: SQVTM and ANQGSEA. The CDR3 DNA sequence: TGCAGCGGTGCCGGGGTTTCGGGGGCACCCCCCTACGAGCAGTACTTC. Protein: CSGAGVSGAPPYEQYF.

The V and J genes are TRBV11-2 and TRBJ1-1; unclear D gene. From germline, CDR1 is SGHAT and CDR2 FQNNGV. The V end lost 5 bases, the J end lost 1 base, and 11 bases lay between the germline ends. The CDR3 runs 14 residues. The CDR3 DNA follows: TGTGCCAGCAGCCCCCGCCTACCGAACACTGAAGCTTTCTTT. Protein: CASSPRLPNTEAFF.

A few counts support this clone. The chain links TRBV6-6 to TRBJ1-1, with TRBD1 matching over 7 bases. Germline assignment: CDR1 MNHNY and CDR2 SVGAGI (reference sequence). This CDR3 has 14 amino acids. V lost 2 bases and J lost 3; bases outside the gene matches: 3. The chain's CDR3 is CASSYSQGDTEAFF. The CDR3 region has the DNA TGTGCCAGCAGTTACAGCCAGGGGGACACTGAAGCTTTCTTT.

The CDR3 region is CASSLGGSSEQYF. CDR3 nucleotide sequence: TGTGCCAGCAGCTTAGGGGGCAGCAGCGAGCAGTACTTC. The rearrangement joins TRBV11-3 to TRBJ2-7; perhaps TRBD1 as D (5 bases). The CDR3 has 13 amino acids. Germline V lookup: CDR1 SGHNT, CDR2 YENEEA. V was trimmed by 1 base and J by 6 bases, leaving 10 bases between them.

This chain connects TRBV28 to TRBJ1-6, with a weak D call TRBD1 (6 bases). V was trimmed by 4 bases and J by 8 bases, leaving 12 bases between them. The germline V gene encodes CDR1 MDHEN and CDR2 SYDVKM. This CDR3 region has 14 residues. The CDR3, as DNA: TGTGCCAGCAGTTACACAGGGTTTGATTCACCCCTCCACTTT. Encoded protein: CASSYTGFDSPLHF.

The chain joins TRBV29-1 to TRBJ2-7, with D possibly TRBD1 on 6 matching bases. The germline V and J ends were trimmed by 6 bases and 3 bases, with 18 bases remaining between them. CDR1 SQVTM and CDR2 ANQGSEA come from the germline V gene. The CDR3 sequence is 14 residues long. This CDR3 is CSVWGTGKSYEQYF. The CDR3 coding sequence is TGCAGCGTATGGGGTACAGGGAAAAGCTACGAGCAGTACTTC.

The chain links TRBV4-2 to TRBJ1-4, with D unclear. V shed 1 base and J shed 6 bases, with 9 bases lying between them. CDR3 size: 14 residues. CDR1 is LGHNA, CDR2 YNFKEQ, per germline. The CDR3: CASSQVAQYEKLFF. CDR3 bases: TGTGCCAGCAGCCAAGTTGCTCAATATGAAAAACTGTTTTTT.

V and J are TRBV27 and TRBJ2-1; 8 nucleotides agree with TRBD2. The CDR3 totals 15 residues. Germline loops: CDR1 MNHEY, CDR2 SMNVEV (reference sequence). Trimming removed 2 bases from V and 4 bases from J; junction bases left unmatched: 4. The CDR3 DNA reads TGTGCCAGCAGTTTAAGCGGGGGCACTTACAATGAGCAGTTCTTC. The encoded protein is CASSLSGGTYNEQFF.

V gene TRBV6-1 combines with J gene TRBJ1-3, with D hard to call. Germline-derived CDR1 and CDR2 are MNHNS and SASEGT. The ends were cut back, 8 bases at V and 0 bases at J, with 11 bases in the middle. This CDR3 is 14 amino acids long. CDR3 protein: CASDWPTSGNTIYF. The CDR3 DNA follows: TGTGCCAGCGACTGGCCGACCTCTGGAAACACCATATATTTT.

This clone was detected a few times. The CDR3 nucleotides read TGCGCCAGCACCACACTTGCGGGACAGGGGGCAGGGGAGCAGTACTTC. Translation gives CASTTLAGQGAGEQYF. The chain employs TRBV5-1 and TRBJ2-7; 12 nucleotides line up with TRBD1. CDR3 length: 16 amino acids. After removal of 6 bases from V and 7 bases from J, the junction contained 14 bases not matched to a gene. The germline gives CDR1 SGHRS, CDR2 YFSETQ.

This clone turned up a few times. The chain uses TRBV29-1 and TRBJ1-6; TRBD1 agrees at 10 bases. CDR3 length: 14 residues. V gave up 6 bases and J gave up 5 bases; unmatched junction bases: 4. The germline V gene has CDR1 SQVTM and CDR2 ANQGSEA. The DNA of the CDR3 is TGCAGCGTGAGGACAGGGGGGAATAATTCACCCCTCCACTTT. It encodes CSVRTGGNNSPLHF.

This chain joins TRBV2 and TRBJ2-3; D is unresolved. Trimming took off 2 bases at V and 2 bases at J, with 8 bases between the two ends. Germline CDR1 SNHLY, CDR2 FYNNEI. This CDR3 is built from 14 residues. Here the CDR3 reads CASSERQLTDTQYF. The CDR3 DNA follows: TGTGCCAGCAGTGAACGGCAGCTCACAGATACGCAGTATTTT.

The chain carries TRBV5-1 and TRBJ1-1; perhaps TRBD1 as D (5 bases). This CDR3 has 15 amino acids. V lost 0 bases and J lost 4, with 13 bases in between. From germline, CDR1 is SGHRS and CDR2 YFSETQ. The CDR3 DNA reads TGCGCCAGCAGCTTGGCCGGCAGCGGGGGCACTGAAGCTTTCTTT. The encoded protein is CASSLAGSGGTEAFF.

The gene calls are TRBV2 and TRBJ1-1; no definite D call. V was cut by 8 bases and J by 11 bases, with 12 bases left in between. Germline lookup yields CDR1 SNHLY and CDR2 FYNNEI. The CDR3 runs to 10 residues. In nucleotides, the CDR3 is TGTGCCAGCTCGGCGGGCCCGGCTTTCTTT. Protein product: CASSAGPAFF.